Below, 21 T cell receptor beta chains from the same sample are listed, as sequenced in a study of cytomegalovirus exposure and HLA in healthy donors. PCR involved 60 Vbeta and 13 Jbeta primers. The assay was immunoSEQ multiplex PCR, and TCRdb's table has in-frame clones only and misses some. The sample contains 150,000 to 200,000 clones, around four fifths of which appear only once. Sequenced: PBMCs. These receptors were taken from a woman between 18 and 29 years old in good health and CMV-seronegative.

The CDR3 here is CASSFPRYGYTF. The DNA for the CDR3 is TGTGCCAGCAGTTTCCCCCGCTATGGCTACACCTTC. This chain links TRBV28 with TRBJ1-2; D remains ambiguous. CDR3 length: 12 amino acids. Trimming stripped 3 bases from V and 4 bases from J, with 6 bases between. Germline V gives CDR1 MDHEN, CDR2 SYDVKM.

This chain connects TRBV5-4 to TRBJ1-6, with unresolved D. The CDR3 sequence is 9 residues long. Germline values: CDR1 SGHNT, CDR2 YYREEE (reference sequence). Trimming took 4 bases from V and 12 from J, leaving 2 bases between them. CDR3 sequence: CASSLPLHF. CDR3 DNA: TGTGCCAGCAGCCTACCCCTCCACTTT.

This clone was seen only once. This chain connects TRBV5-8 to TRBJ1-5, with D perhaps matching TRBD1 (5 bases). The CDR3 spans 15 residues. Between the trimmed V and J ends, which lost 0 bases and 0 bases, there was a span of 7 bases. Germline lookup yields CDR1 SGHTS and CDR2 YDEGEE. CDR3 loop: CASSLGQLSNQPQHF. The CDR3 DNA reads TGTGCCAGCAGCTTGGGACAGCTTAGCAATCAGCCCCAGCATTTT.

This chain links TRBV25-1 with TRBJ2-7; 9 nucleotides align to TRBD2. The CDR3 extends over 15 amino acids. V gave up 7 bases and J gave up 1 base; unmatched junction bases: 8. Per the germline V gene, CDR1 is MGHDK and CDR2 is SYGVNS. The CDR3 bases are TGTGCCAGCACCCCGACTAGCGGTGGGTCCTACGAGCAGTACTTC. It is translated as CASTPTSGGSYEQYF.

This chain links TRBV5-6 with TRBJ1-1; 8 bases map to TRBD1. The CDR3 runs to 13 residues. Germline CDR1 SGHDT, CDR2 YYEEEE. V lost 0 bases to trimming and J lost 12 bases; unmatched junction nucleotides: 7. The CDR3 loop is CASSLEGTGGTFF. The DNA for the CDR3 is TGTGCCAGCAGCTTGGAGGGGACAGGAGGAACTTTCTTT.

The table lists this clone with a few counts. The V and J genes are TRBV6-4 and TRBJ2-6; 7 bases align to TRBD2. Germline CDR1 reads MRHNA; CDR2 reads SNTAGT. The CDR3 runs 16 residues. Trimming removed 2 bases from V and 3 bases from J; junction bases left unmatched: 4. CDR3 sequence: CASSDEGGVGANVLTF. DNA of the CDR3: TGTGCCAGCAGTGACGAGGGAGGGGTTGGGGCCAACGTCCTGACTTTC.

The V call is TRBV5-6, the J call TRBJ2-5, with D possibly matching TRBD1 (6 bases). V was trimmed by 3 bases and J by 10 bases, leaving 19 bases between them. Germline-derived CDR1 and CDR2 are SGHDT and YYEEEE. This CDR3 has 14 amino acids. CDR3 nucleotide sequence: TGTGCCAGCAGCTCACAGGGAATCAGTGTAGGCCAGTACTTC. Residues: CASSSQGISVGQYF. The full variable domain, in which reference TRBV5-6 and TRBJ2-5 provide the parts outside the CDR3, is DAGVTQSPTHLIKTRGQQVTLRCSPKSGHDTVSWYQQALGQGPQFIFQYYEEEERQRGNFPDRFSGHQFPNYSSELNVNALLLGDSALYLCASSSQGISVGQYFGPGTRLLVL.

This sequence joins TRBV27 and TRBJ1-2, with no clear D. This CDR3 spans 14 amino acids. The V gene's germline CDR1 is MNHEY and CDR2 SMNVEV (reference sequence). The V and J ends lost 1 base and 8 bases respectively, with 14 bases between them. DNA of the CDR3: TGTGCCAGCAGTTTATTGAAGGGCCCGGGGGGCTACACCTTC. Residues: CASSLLKGPGGYTF.

The chain has TRBV7-9 and TRBJ1-2; D gene ambiguous. V was cut by 0 bases and J by 6 bases, with 11 bases left in between. The germline V gene has CDR1 SEHNR and CDR2 FQNEAQ (reference sequence). The CDR3 has 14 amino acids. The CDR3 loop is CASSLAHSPNGYTF. The CDR3 DNA reads as TGTGCCAGCAGCTTAGCGCACAGCCCTAATGGCTACACCTTC.

The chain employs TRBV4-1 and TRBJ1-2, with D possibly being TRBD1 (6 bases). The V end was cut by 3 bases, the J end by 8 bases, with 16 bases between. This CDR3 is 14 amino acids long. Germline CDR1 MGHRA, CDR2 YSYEKL. The CDR3 DNA sequence: TGCGCCAGCAGCCAGGGGACCCACAGGGACGGCTACACCTTC. Encoded protein: CASSQGTHRDGYTF.

J is TRBJ2-2 and V is TRBV5-1; 12 positions agree with TRBD2. Germline V gene sequence: CDR1 SGHRS, CDR2 YFSETQ. The CDR3 is 19 amino acids. V was pared by 3 bases and J by 3 bases, with 12 bases of the junction left unmatched. The CDR3, as DNA: TGCGCCAGCAGCTGGAAGACTAGCGGGGGCTCGTCACACACCGGGGAGCTGTTTTTT. This gives the protein CASSWKTSGGSSHTGELFF.

The V and J genes are TRBV11-3 and TRBJ2-1, with 7 nucleotides matching TRBD1. J lost 14 bases, V lost 5 bases, and 6 bases had no gene match. Per germline, CDR1 SGHNT and CDR2 YENEEA. The CDR3 is made up of 11 amino acids. The DNA for the CDR3 is TGTGCCAGCAGCGCCGGGACAGTGGAGTTCTTC. Protein product: CASSAGTVEFF. The full variable domain, with the rest looked up from reference TRBV11-3 and TRBJ2-1, is EAGVVQSPRYKIIEKKQPVAFWCNPISGHNTLYWYLQNLGQGPELLIRYENEEAVDDSQLPKDRFSAERLKGVDSTLKIQPAELGDSAVYLCASSAGTVEFFGPGTRLTVL.

The sample holds a few counts of this clone. V usage is TRBV27 and J usage is TRBJ2-1; 10 bases line up with TRBD1. Germline CDR1 and CDR2: MNHEY and SMNVEV (reference sequence). V lost 3 bases to trimming and J lost 7 bases; unmatched junction nucleotides: 15. The length of the CDR3 is 18 residues. The CDR3 loop reads CASSFFRKGDRGPNEQFF. The CDR3, as DNA: TGTGCCAGCAGTTTCTTTAGGAAAGGGGACAGGGGCCCTAATGAGCAGTTCTTC.

The rearrangement joins TRBV11-2 to TRBJ2-7, with no clear D. CDR1 is SGHAT, CDR2 FQNNGV, per germline. The CDR3 has 16 amino acids. Deletions cut 0 bases from V and 3 bases from J, with 15 bases between. The CDR3 sequence is CASSLDLYAGVYEQYF. CDR3 nucleotides: TGTGCCAGCAGCTTAGATCTATACGCTGGAGTCTACGAGCAGTACTTC. Drawing the rest from reference TRBV11-2 and TRBJ2-7, the complete variable domain is EAGVAQSPRYKIIEKRQSVAFWCNPISGHATLYWYQQILGQGPKLLIQFQNNGVVDDSQLPKDRFSAERLKGVDSTLKIQPAKLEDSAVYLCASSLDLYAGVYEQYFGPGTRLTVT.

J is TRBJ2-7 and V is TRBV6-1, with D unclear. The ends were cut back, 4 bases at V and 1 base at J, with 8 bases in the middle. The V gene's germline CDR1 is MNHNS and CDR2 SASEGT. This CDR3 is built from 13 residues. CDR3: CASSGQQSYEQYF. CDR3 sequence (DNA): TGTGCCAGCAGTGGTCAACAATCCTACGAGCAGTACTTC.

This clone was seen only a few times. The chain links TRBV27 to TRBJ1-1; 8 bases align to TRBD1. After removal of 2 bases from V and 5 bases from J, the junction contained 1 base not matched to a gene. The V gene's germline CDR1 is MNHEY and CDR2 SMNVEV (reference sequence). CDR3 length: 13 amino acids. CDR3 in DNA: TGTGCCAGCAGTTTAGGGACAGGTACTGAAGCTTTCTTT. Translating gives CASSLGTGTEAFF.

This sequence joins TRBV4-1 and TRBJ1-6, with D possibly matching TRBD1 (5 bases). Germline loops: CDR1 MGHRA, CDR2 YSYEKL. The CDR3 consists of 14 residues. Trimming left V 1 base short and J 7 bases short, with 8 bases between. Here the CDR3 reads CASSQATVNSPLHF. CDR3 coding DNA: TGCGCCAGCAGCCAAGCGACAGTGAATTCACCCCTCCACTTT.

The chain employs TRBV19 and TRBJ1-2, with 11 bases fitting TRBD1. There are 14 residues in the CDR3. V lost 9 bases and J lost 2; bases outside the gene matches: 5. Germline V gene lookup returns CDR1 LNHDA and CDR2 SQIVND (reference sequence). The CDR3 sequence: CASRTGGTNYGYTF. CDR3 nucleotide sequence: TGTGCCAGCCGGACAGGGGGCACGAACTATGGCTACACCTTC.

The chain joins TRBV2 to TRBJ2-1; 9 nucleotides agree with TRBD2. This CDR3 has 16 residues. With V trimmed by 5 bases and J by 0 bases, 5 bases remained unmatched. Germline-derived CDR1 and CDR2 are SNHLY and FYNNEI. CDR3 region: CASSSVAGVSYNEQFF. The CDR3 coding sequence is TGTGCCAGCAGTTCGGTAGCGGGGGTCTCCTACAATGAGCAGTTCTTC.

The genes are TRBV6-1 and TRBJ1-5, with D uncertain. With 1 base removed from V and 2 bases from J, the gap between germline ends came to 15 bases. Germline V gene lookup returns CDR1 MNHNS and CDR2 SASEGT. CDR3 length equals 17 residues. The CDR3 DNA follows: TGTGCCAGCAGTGAAGAGGGAGGGTGGAGGGGCAATCAGCCCCAGCATTTT. Translated, it gives CASSEEGGWRGNQPQHF.

This clone was recorded once. This CDR3 is also generated by other DNA sequences in the sample. The V and J genes are TRBV2 and TRBJ2-7; a weak D match, TRBD1 (6 bases). V gave up 6 bases and J gave up 1 base, with 13 bases separating them. The CDR3 runs 14 residues. Germline loops: CDR1 SNHLY, CDR2 FYNNEI. CDR3 in DNA: TGTGCCAGCAGACGGACAGACGTTTCCTACGAGCAGTACTTC. The encoded protein is CASRRTDVSYEQYF.